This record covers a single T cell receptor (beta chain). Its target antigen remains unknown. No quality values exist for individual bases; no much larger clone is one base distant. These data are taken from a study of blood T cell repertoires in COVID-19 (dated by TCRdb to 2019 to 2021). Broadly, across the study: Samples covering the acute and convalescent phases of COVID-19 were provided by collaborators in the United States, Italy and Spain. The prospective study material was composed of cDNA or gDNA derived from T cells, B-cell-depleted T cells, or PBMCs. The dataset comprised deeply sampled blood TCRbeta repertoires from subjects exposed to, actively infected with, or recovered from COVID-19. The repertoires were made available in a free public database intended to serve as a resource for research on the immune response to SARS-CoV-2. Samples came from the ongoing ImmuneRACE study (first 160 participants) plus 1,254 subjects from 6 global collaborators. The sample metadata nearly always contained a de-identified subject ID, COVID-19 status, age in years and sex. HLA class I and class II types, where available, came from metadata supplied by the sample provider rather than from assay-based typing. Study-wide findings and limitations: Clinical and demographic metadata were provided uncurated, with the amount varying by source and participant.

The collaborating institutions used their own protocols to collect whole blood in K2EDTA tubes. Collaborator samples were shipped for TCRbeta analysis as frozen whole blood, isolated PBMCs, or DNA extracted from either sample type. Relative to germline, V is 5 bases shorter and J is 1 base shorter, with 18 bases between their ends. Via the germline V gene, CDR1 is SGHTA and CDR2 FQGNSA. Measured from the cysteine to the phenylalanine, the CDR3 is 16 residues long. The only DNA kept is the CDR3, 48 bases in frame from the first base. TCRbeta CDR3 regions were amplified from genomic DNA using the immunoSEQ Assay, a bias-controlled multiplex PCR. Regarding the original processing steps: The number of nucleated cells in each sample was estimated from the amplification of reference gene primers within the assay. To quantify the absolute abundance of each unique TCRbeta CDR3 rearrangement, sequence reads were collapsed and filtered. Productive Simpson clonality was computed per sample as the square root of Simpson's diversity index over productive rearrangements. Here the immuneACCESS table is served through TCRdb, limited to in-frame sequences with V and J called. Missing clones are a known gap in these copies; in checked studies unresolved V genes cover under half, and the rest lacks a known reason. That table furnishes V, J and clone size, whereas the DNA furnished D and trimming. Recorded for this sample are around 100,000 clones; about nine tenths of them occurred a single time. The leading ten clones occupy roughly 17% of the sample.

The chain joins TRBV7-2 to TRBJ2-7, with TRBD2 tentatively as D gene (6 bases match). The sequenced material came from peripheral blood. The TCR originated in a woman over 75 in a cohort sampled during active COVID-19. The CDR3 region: CASSPPGRRESYEQYF. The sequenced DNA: TGTGCCAGCAGCCCCCCTGGCCGGCGGGAATCCTACGAGCAGTACTTC.